This T cell receptor (beta chain) derives from a study of blood T cell repertoires in COVID-19. Generated by immunoSEQ multiplex PCR, the TCRdb table keeps only in-frame clones and is missing some. The sample contains fewer than 450,000 clones, roughly 87% of which appear only once. Germline V lookup: CDR1 ENHRY, CDR2 SYGVKD. Trimming removed 4 bases from V and 1 base from J, with 7 bases in between. There are 13 residues in the CDR3. Ages ranged from roughly 18 to 100 years, with residence in 24 US areas. Cohort assignment relied on participant-reported clinical history. The chain joins TRBV10-3 to TRBJ1-1; TRBD1 is a possible D gene (5 bases). The sequence was obtained from a woman aged 30 to 39 who had recovered from COVID-19. The sample was PBMCs or T cells enriched from blood (not recorded which). The chain's CDR3 is CAISATGNTEAFF. CDR3 nucleotide sequence: TGTGCCATCAGTGCTACAGGGAACACTGAAGCTTTCTTT.